This is a list of T cell receptor beta chains from one sample in a study of T cells in Graves' hyperthyroidism and ophthalmopathy. TCRdb reprocessed the multiplex PCR reads via MiXCR and lists one record per CDR3 protein. Of approximately 220,000 distinct CDR3 sequences listed, 15% to 20% are singletons. The sequencing sample was made of blood. These receptors originate from a man in his forties or fifties with Graves' hyperthyroidism. Both conserved end residues are part of each CDR3. D genes are given only for firm matches. The size of a clone is reported for some rows only, either as once, few or many, or as a class for expanded clones.

clone size,D gene,V gene,J gene,CDR3 length,CDR3 protein,CDR3 DNA
many,.,TRBV7-8,TRBJ1-5,14,CASSLAGAYQPQHF,TGTGCCAGCAGCTTAGCGGGGGCCTATCAGCCCCAGCATTTT
many,TRBD1,TRBV9,TRBJ2-7,18,CASSYRDRGNFDAYEQYF,TGTGCCAGCAGTTACCGGGACAGGGGAAATTTTGATGCCTACGAGCAGTACTTC
many,TRBD1,TRBV5-1,TRBJ2-5,14,CASSLVGQQETQYF,TGCGCCAGCAGCTTGGTGGGACAGCAAGAGACCCAGTACTTC
.,.,TRBV7-9,TRBJ2-1,14,CASSPGAAHNEQFF,TGTGCCAGCAGCCCCGGGGCGGCCCACAATGAGCAGTTCTTC
.,.,TRBV19,TRBJ2-2,12,CASSILAGELFF,TGTGCCAGTAGTATCCTGGCCGGGGAGCTGTTTTTT
many,.,TRBV28,TRBJ1-6,15,CASTKGGSGNSPLHF,TGTGCCAGCACCAAGGGGGGGTCGGGTAATTCACCCCTCCACTTT
few,.,TRBV6-2/TRBV6-3,TRBJ1-6,15,CASSYSRGYGSPLHF,TGTGCCAGCAGTTACTCGAGGGGGTATGGTTCACCCCTCCACTTT
.,.,TRBV9,TRBJ2-3,13,CASRAPQTDTQYF,TGTGCCAGCAGGGCCCCACAAACAGATACGCAGTATTTT
few,.,TRBV4-1,TRBJ1-5,15,CASSPGWARVEPQHF,TGCGCCAGCAGCCCGGGGTGGGCCAGGGTGGAGCCCCAGCATTTT
few,.,TRBV6-6,TRBJ2-5,13,CASSYWGRETQYF,TGTGCCAGCAGTTACTGGGGGCGCGAGACCCAGTACTTC
few,.,TRBV5-6,TRBJ2-5,13,CASSGGTSETQYF,TGTGCCAGCTCAGGGGGGACCTCGGAGACCCAGTACTTC
.,.,TRBV5-1,TRBJ2-3,14,CASSSSPRTDTQYF,TGCGCCAGCAGCTCTTCCCCTCGCACAGATACGCAGTATTTT
many,TRBD2,TRBV9,TRBJ2-1,16,CASSPRADSGDNEQFF,TGTGCCAGCAGCCCGCGGGCGGATAGCGGGGACAATGAGCAGTTCTTC
many,.,TRBV2,TRBJ2-2,15,CASSEVAGRTGELFF,TGTGCCAGCAGTGAAGTGGCGGGGCGCACCGGGGAGCTGTTTTTT